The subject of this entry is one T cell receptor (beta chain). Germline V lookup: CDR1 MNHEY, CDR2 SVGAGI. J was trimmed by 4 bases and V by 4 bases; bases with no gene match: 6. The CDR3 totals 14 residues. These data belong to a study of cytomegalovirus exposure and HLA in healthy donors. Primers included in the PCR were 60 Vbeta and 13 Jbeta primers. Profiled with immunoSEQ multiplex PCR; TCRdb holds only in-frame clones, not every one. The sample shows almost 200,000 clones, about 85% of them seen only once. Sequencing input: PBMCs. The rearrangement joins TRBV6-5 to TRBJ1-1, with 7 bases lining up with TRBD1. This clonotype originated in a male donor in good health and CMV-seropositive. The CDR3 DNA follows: TGTGCCAGCAGTTCGGCAGGGGGAAGCACTGAAGCTTTCTTT. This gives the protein CASSSAGGSTEAFF.